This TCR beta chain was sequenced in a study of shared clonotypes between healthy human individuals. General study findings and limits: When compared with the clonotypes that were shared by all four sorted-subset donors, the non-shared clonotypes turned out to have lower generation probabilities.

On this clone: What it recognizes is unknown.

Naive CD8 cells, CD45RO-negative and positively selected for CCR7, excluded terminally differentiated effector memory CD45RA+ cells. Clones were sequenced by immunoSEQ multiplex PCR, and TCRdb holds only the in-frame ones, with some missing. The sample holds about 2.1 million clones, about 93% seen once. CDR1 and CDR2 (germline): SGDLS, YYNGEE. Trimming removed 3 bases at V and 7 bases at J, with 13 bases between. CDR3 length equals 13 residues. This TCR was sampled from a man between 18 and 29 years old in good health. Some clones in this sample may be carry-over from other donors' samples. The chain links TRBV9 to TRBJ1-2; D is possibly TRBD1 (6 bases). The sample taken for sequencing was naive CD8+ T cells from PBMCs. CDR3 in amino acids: CASSAPQGGGYTF. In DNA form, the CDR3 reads TGTGCCAGCAGCGCCCCACAGGGAGGTGGCTACACCTTC. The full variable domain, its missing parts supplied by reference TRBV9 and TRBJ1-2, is DSGVTQTPKHLITATGQRVTLRCSPRSGDLSVYWYQQSLDQGLQFLIQYYNGEERAKGNILERFSAQQFPDLHSELNLSSLELGDSALYFCASSAPQGGGYTFGSGTRLTVV.